Shown below are 30 T cell receptor beta chains from a single sample sequenced in a study of early T cells in non-severe SARS-CoV-2 infection. TCRdb recomputed calls from the 5' RACE reads with MiXCR, one row per CDR3 protein. The data hold approximately 98,000 distinct CDR3 sequences, with 12% observed a single time. Sequencing was performed on whole blood. These receptors were obtained from an adult who was a healthcare worker with PCR-confirmed SARS-CoV-2 infection or an uninfected control (not recorded which).

Regarding this clonotype: A read error may be the cause here, since a much bigger clone is one base away. This rearrangement joins TRBV6-5 to TRBJ1-1, with D maybe TRBD1 (5 bases). V lost 2 bases and J 4 bases, leaving 17 bases between the germline ends. This CDR3 comprises 16 residues. Germline V gene sequence: CDR1 MNHEY, CDR2 SVGAGI. Written as DNA, the CDR3 is TGTGCCAGCAGTTACGCTGGTGGCAGGGAGGGCACTGAAGCTTTCTTT. This translates into CASSYAGGREGTEAFF.

This chain uses TRBV20-1 with TRBJ1-2; TRBD1 matches 8 bases. The CDR3 runs 13 residues. J gave up 6 bases and V 6 bases, and 9 bases lay outside the gene matches. Germline V gene sequence: CDR1 DFQATT, CDR2 SNEGSKA (reference sequence). The CDR3 DNA is TGCAGTGCCAGGGACAGGTCGCCCGATGGCTACACCTTC. Translated: CSARDRSPDGYTF.

This clonotype was recorded at least ten times. The chain joins TRBV11-2 to TRBJ2-7; 9 bases agree with TRBD2. With 0 bases clipped from V and 5 bases from J, the junction kept 11 bases outside the gene matches. The CDR3 extends over 17 amino acids. Germline-derived CDR1 and CDR2 are SGHAT and FQNNGV. The chain's CDR3 is CASSLEGLRGGEDEQYF. The CDR3 DNA reads as TGTGCCAGCAGCTTAGAAGGGTTGCGGGGGGGCGAGGACGAGCAGTACTTC.

In its sample, this clonotype was seen many times. The V call is TRBV20-1, the J call TRBJ2-5; D possibly corresponds to TRBD2 (6 bases). CDR1 is DFQATT, CDR2 SNEGSKA, per germline (reference sequence). CDR3 length equals 16 residues. Trimming removed 0 bases from V and 0 bases from J, with 14 bases in between. CDR3 bases: TGCAGTGCTAGAGATGCGGCGGGAAGTTACCAAGAGACCCAGTACTTC. This gives the protein CSARDAAGSYQETQYF.

This clonotype has a count of ten or more. This chain connects TRBV7-9 to TRBJ1-1, with TRBD1 matching 9 bases. Germline CDR1 and CDR2: SEHNR and FQNEAQ (reference sequence). The CDR3 has 15 residues. V lost 6 bases and J lost 1; bases outside the gene matches: 6. CDR3 loop: CASSARDRENTEAFF. The CDR3 nucleotides read TGTGCCAGCAGTGCTAGGGACAGGGAGAACACTGAAGCTTTCTTT. The whole variable domain, remainder taken from reference TRBV7-9 and TRBJ1-1, is DTGVSQNPRHKITKRGQNVTFRCDPISEHNRLYWYRQTLGQGPEFLTYFQNEAQLEKSRLLSDRFSAERPKGSFSTLEIQRTEQGDSAMYLCASSARDRENTEAFFGQGTRLTVV.

The chain employs TRBV11-2 and TRBJ2-2, with TRBD2 matching 7 bases. Germline V gene lookup returns CDR1 SGHAT and CDR2 FQNNGV. This CDR3 region has 17 residues. V was pared by 5 bases and J by 3 bases, with 12 bases of the junction left unmatched. CDR3 in DNA: TGTGCCAGCAGCCGCAGACGGGGAGGGAGGGACACCGGGGAGCTGTTTTTT. It translates to CASSRRRGGRDTGELFF.

This clonotype has ten or more counts. The chain recombines TRBV6-5 with TRBJ2-3; 7 bases align to TRBD2. The length of the CDR3 is 12 residues. Germline CDR1 reads MNHEY; CDR2 reads SVGAGI. The junction had 2 bases not matched to a gene; V was cut back by 2 bases and J by 9 bases. The CDR3 reads CASSYRGGTQYF. The CDR3 DNA sequence: TGTGCCAGCAGTTACCGGGGAGGGACGCAGTATTTT.

This clonotype was seen a few times. The V and J genes are TRBV9 and TRBJ2-3; D uncertain. CDR3 length: 15 amino acids. The V and J ends lost 0 bases and 3 bases respectively, with 11 bases between them. Germline V gives CDR1 SGDLS, CDR2 YYNGEE. CDR3 region: CASSVAATRTDTQYF. The CDR3 nucleotides are TGTGCCAGCAGCGTAGCGGCTACAAGAACAGATACGCAGTATTTT. The full variable domain, with the rest looked up from reference TRBV9 and TRBJ2-3, is DSGVTQTPKHLITATGQRVTLRCSPRSGDLSVYWYQQSLDQGLQFLIQYYNGEERAKGNILERFSAQQFPDLHSELNLSSLELGDSALYFCASSVAATRTDTQYFGPGTRLTVL.

This clonotype turned up a few times. The chain combines TRBV11-2 with TRBJ2-1; D call uncertain. The CDR3 is made up of 12 amino acids. Germline CDR1 SGHAT, CDR2 FQNNGV. V shed 6 bases and J shed 6 bases, with 9 bases lying between them. Here the CDR3 DNA reads TGTGCCAGCAGACTAACCCGCAATGAGCAGTTCTTC. It encodes CASRLTRNEQFF.

The rearrangement joins TRBV20-1 to TRBJ2-1, with D perhaps being TRBD1 or TRBD2 (5 bases each). CDR3 length equals 16 residues. Trimming left V 2 bases short and J 7 bases short, with 21 bases between. Germline V lookup: CDR1 DFQATT, CDR2 SNEGSKA (reference sequence). This CDR3 is CSARFQRTTYENEQFF. CDR3 DNA: TGCAGTGCTAGATTCCAGCGGACAACGTACGAGAATGAGCAGTTCTTC.

This clonotype was observed many times. The genes are TRBV11-3 and TRBJ2-3; tentative D call: TRBD1 (5 bases). V lost 5 bases to trimming and J lost 6 bases, with 15 bases between them. Germline CDR1 reads SGHNT; CDR2 reads YENEEA. The CDR3 consists of 14 residues. CDR3 in amino acids: CASSESGRPDTQYF. In DNA, the CDR3 is TGTGCCAGCAGCGAATCAGGGCGGCCTGATACGCAGTATTTT.

In its sample, this clonotype was seen a few times. CDR3 DNA: TGTGCCAGCAGTTACTCACAGGCTTCCTACGAGCAGTACTTC. Translated: CASSYSQASYEQYF. The chain links TRBV6-6 to TRBJ2-7, with D perhaps matching TRBD1 (5 bases). The CDR3 extends over 14 amino acids. Germline V gene sequence: CDR1 MNHNY, CDR2 SVGAGI (reference sequence). V was shortened by 0 bases and J by 1 base, with 7 bases between the two germline ends.

The J gene is TRBJ1-1, the V gene TRBV24-1; TRBD1 matches at 7 bases. This CDR3 region has 16 residues. CDR1 is KGHDR, CDR2 SFDVKD, per germline. The trim removed 3 bases at V and 10 bases at J, leaving 16 bases unmatched. CDR3 region: CATSDPSTGPSVGAFF. The CDR3 coding sequence is TGTGCCACCAGTGATCCATCGACAGGGCCTTCGGTTGGAGCTTTCTTT.

The chain combines TRBV18 with TRBJ2-1; D is possibly TRBD2 (5 bases). This CDR3 comprises 13 residues. CDR1 and CDR2 from the germline V gene are KGHSH and LQKENI. Trimming took off 3 bases at V and 8 bases at J, with 11 bases between the two ends. The CDR3 coding sequence is TGTGCCAGCTCACCCCGGGAAGGTCATGAGCAGTTCTTC. It is translated as CASSPREGHEQFF.

Only a few counts were recorded for this clonotype. This rearrangement joins TRBV14 to TRBJ2-5; tentatively, D is TRBD1 (5 bases). The V gene's germline CDR1 is SGHDN and CDR2 FVKESK. V was trimmed by 4 bases and J by 2 bases, leaving 11 bases between them. The CDR3 extends over 14 amino acids. CDR3 in amino acids: CASSRPDTQETQYF. The CDR3 bases are TGTGCCAGCAGCCGTCCGGACACGCAAGAGACCCAGTACTTC.

This clonotype ranks as medium-sized. CDR3 sequence: CASGGQGEGGPQHF. The DNA for the CDR3 is TGTGCCAGCGGTGGACAGGGGGAGGGTGGGCCCCAGCATTTT. The chain is built from TRBV28 and TRBJ1-5; 10 bases are a match to TRBD1. This CDR3 contains 14 residues. V shed 8 bases, J shed 9 bases, and the junction held 10 bases outside the gene matches. The V gene's germline CDR1 is MDHEN and CDR2 SYDVKM.

The chain recombines TRBV2 with TRBJ2-7; a possible D gene is TRBD1 (6 bases). The germline V gene has CDR1 SNHLY and CDR2 FYNNEI. This CDR3 comprises 13 residues. V gave up 7 bases and J gave up 2 bases, with 12 bases separating them. For the CDR3, the DNA is TGTGCCAGCATCTACAGGGAACCCTACGAGCAGTACTTC. This codes for CASIYREPYEQYF.

There are a few counts of this clonotype. The chain's CDR3 is CASSYTGAGNTIYF. CDR3 DNA: TGTGCCAGCAGTTACACCGGGGCTGGAAACACCATATATTTT. The V and J genes are TRBV6-6 and TRBJ1-3; D unresolved. V lost 2 bases and J 2 bases, leaving 7 bases between the germline ends. This CDR3 region has 14 residues. Germline CDR1 and CDR2: MNHNY and SVGAGI (reference sequence).

This clonotype was observed many times. The V gene is TRBV25-1, the J gene TRBJ2-5; TRBD2 might be the D (7 bases). With 7 bases removed from V and 5 bases from J, the gap between germline ends came to 11 bases. There are 12 residues in the CDR3. From germline, CDR1 is MGHDK and CDR2 SYGVNS. CDR3 DNA sequence: TGTGCCAGCATGAGGGGGGGCGAGACCCAGTACTTC. It yields the protein CASMRGGETQYF. Full variable domain (remainder filled in from reference TRBV25-1 and TRBJ2-5): EADIYQTPRYLVIGTGKKITLECSQTMGHDKMYWYQQDPGMELHLIHYSYGVNSTEKGDLSSESTVSRIRTEHFPLTLESARPSHTSQYLCASMRGGETQYFGPGTRLLVL.

This clonotype was seen a handful of times. J is TRBJ2-1 and V is TRBV7-3; tentatively, D is TRBD2 (5 bases). The V end was cut by 6 bases, the J end by 9 bases, with 15 bases between. The CDR3 sequence is 13 residues long. Looked up from germline, CDR1 is SGHTA and CDR2 is FQGTGA. CDR3 coding DNA: TGTGCCAGCAGGTTACTAGTTGCTGGTGAGCAGTTCTTC. Translating it yields CASRLLVAGEQFF.

This sequence joins TRBV9 and TRBJ1-2; 8 nucleotides align to TRBD1. The CDR3 totals 14 residues. Trimming cost V 1 base and J 6 bases; bases outside gene matches: 5. The germline V gene encodes CDR1 SGDLS and CDR2 YYNGEE. CDR3 nucleotide sequence: TGTGCCAGCAGCGTAAGGACAGGGCTGGATGGCTACACCTTC. Translation gives CASSVRTGLDGYTF.

The table lists this clonotype with a few counts. The rearrangement uses TRBV5-1 and TRBJ2-7; D might be TRBD1 (6 bases). Trimming pared 1 base from V and 5 bases from J, leaving 13 bases between. The CDR3 has 14 residues. Germline CDR1 is SGHRS and CDR2 is YFSETQ. CDR3 sequence: CASSLQGQSHEQYF. The CDR3 nucleotides read TGCGCCAGCAGCTTGCAGGGACAAAGCCACGAGCAGTACTTC.

The V call is TRBV19, the J call TRBJ2-7; 9 bases fit TRBD1. The germline V gene encodes CDR1 LNHDA and CDR2 SQIVND (reference sequence). CDR3 length: 14 amino acids. V shed 10 bases and J 2 bases; nucleotides not matched to a gene: 9. The CDR3 protein is CATVPGQGPYEQYF. CDR3 nucleotide sequence: TGTGCCACCGTACCGGGACAGGGTCCCTACGAGCAGTACTTC.

As for this clonotype: The germline gene is not matched at one end of the junction; a read error may be the cause. This sequence joins TRBV7-7 and TRBJ2-7, with D perhaps matching TRBD1 (6 bases). From germline, CDR1 is SSHAT and CDR2 FNYEAQ (reference sequence). This CDR3 comprises 16 residues. CDR3 amino acids: CASSPTYRDSDYEQYF. The CDR3 DNA sequence: TGTGCTAGCAGCCCTACTTACAGGGATTCAGACTACGAGCAGTACTTC.

The rearrangement uses TRBV7-2 and TRBJ2-7; D is ambiguous. CDR3 size: 14 residues. Trimming removed 2 bases at V and 0 bases at J, with 8 bases between. Germline CDR1 and CDR2: SGHTA and FQGNSA. CDR3 sequence reads: CASSLSWTSYEQYF. The CDR3 coding sequence is TGTGCCAGCAGCTTAAGCTGGACCTCCTACGAGCAGTACTTC.

This clonotype has a count of ten or more. The chain has TRBV18 and TRBJ2-5; weak D call: TRBD1 (5 bases). From germline, CDR1 is KGHSH and CDR2 LQKENI. This CDR3 spans 15 amino acids. V was shortened by 6 bases and J by 2 bases, with 16 bases between the two germline ends. CDR3 sequence reads: CASSATPRQQETQYF. The CDR3 DNA reads TGTGCCAGCTCGGCCACCCCCCGACAGCAAGAGACCCAGTACTTC.

This clonotype appeared many times. The chain carries TRBV12-3 or TRBV12-4 and TRBJ1-1, with 9 bases aligning to TRBD1. Unmatched junction bases numbered 14, after V lost 10 bases and J lost 2 bases. The CDR3 runs to 16 residues. This CDR3 is CAIVIAGQGLNTEAFF. For the CDR3, the DNA is TGTGCCATCGTTATTGCGGGACAGGGCTTAAACACTGAAGCTTTCTTT.

This clonotype has at least ten counts. The V call is TRBV20-1, the J call TRBJ2-7; D might be TRBD2 (7 bases). V lost 2 bases to trimming and J lost 2 bases, with 13 bases between them. This CDR3 is 14 amino acids long. Germline V gives CDR1 DFQATT, CDR2 SNEGSKA (reference sequence). The CDR3 loop reads CSARSRGQAYEQYF. In DNA, the CDR3 is TGCAGTGCTAGATCGCGGGGGCAGGCCTACGAGCAGTACTTC.

This chain links TRBV19 with TRBJ1-6, with D possibly matching TRBD1 (5 bases). V was clipped by 8 bases and J by 11 bases, with 22 bases between them. CDR1 and CDR2 from the germline V gene are LNHDA and SQIVND (reference sequence). The CDR3 consists of 15 residues. The CDR3 nucleotides read TGTGCCAGTCAACATCCGGGACTTCTCTCAGCACCCCTCCACTTT. Amino acid sequence: CASQHPGLLSAPLHF.

This clonotype was counted many times. The chain carries TRBV7-9 and TRBJ2-1; D unclear. The V gene lost 5 bases and the J gene lost 8 bases, with 13 bases spanning the gap. The CDR3 is 13 residues long. The germline CDR1 and CDR2 sequences are SEHNR and FQNEAQ (reference sequence). For the CDR3, the DNA is TGTGCCAGCAGCCCTCAGCTGGAACATGAGCAGTTCTTC. It specifies CASSPQLEHEQFF.